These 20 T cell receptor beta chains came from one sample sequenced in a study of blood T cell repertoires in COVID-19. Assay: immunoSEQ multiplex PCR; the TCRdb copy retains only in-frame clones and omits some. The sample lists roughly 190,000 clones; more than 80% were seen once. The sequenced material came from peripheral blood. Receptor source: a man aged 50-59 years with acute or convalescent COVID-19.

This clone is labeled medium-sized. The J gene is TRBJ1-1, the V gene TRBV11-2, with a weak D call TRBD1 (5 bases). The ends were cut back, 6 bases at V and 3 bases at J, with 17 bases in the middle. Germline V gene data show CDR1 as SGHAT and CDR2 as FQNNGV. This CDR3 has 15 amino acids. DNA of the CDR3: TGTGCCAGCAGTTGGAACAGGAATCTGTACACTGAAGCTTTCTTT. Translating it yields CASSWNRNLYTEAFF.

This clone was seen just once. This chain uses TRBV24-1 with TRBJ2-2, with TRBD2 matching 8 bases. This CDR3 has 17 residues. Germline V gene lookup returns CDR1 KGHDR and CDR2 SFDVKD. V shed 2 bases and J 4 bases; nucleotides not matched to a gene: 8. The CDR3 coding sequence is TGTGCCACCAGTGATTCCGCCGGGAGGGGTACCACCGGGGAGCTGTTTTTT. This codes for CATSDSAGRGTTGELFF.

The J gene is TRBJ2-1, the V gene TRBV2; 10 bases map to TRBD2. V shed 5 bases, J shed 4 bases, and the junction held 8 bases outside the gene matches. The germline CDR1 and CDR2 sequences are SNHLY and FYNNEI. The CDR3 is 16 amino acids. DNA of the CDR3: TGTGCCAGCAGTTATACAGGACTAGCGGAATACAATGAGCAGTTCTTC. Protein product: CASSYTGLAEYNEQFF.

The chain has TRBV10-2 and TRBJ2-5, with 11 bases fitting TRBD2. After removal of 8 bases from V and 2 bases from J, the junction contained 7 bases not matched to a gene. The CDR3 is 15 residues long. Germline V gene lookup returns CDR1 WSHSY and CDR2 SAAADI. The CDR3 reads CASGKTSGMQETQYF. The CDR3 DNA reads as TGCGCCAGCGGAAAGACTAGCGGGATGCAAGAGACCCAGTACTTC.

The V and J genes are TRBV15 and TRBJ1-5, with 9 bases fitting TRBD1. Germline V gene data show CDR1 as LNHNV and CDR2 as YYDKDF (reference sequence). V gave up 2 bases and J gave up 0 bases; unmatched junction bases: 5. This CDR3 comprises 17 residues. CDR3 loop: CATSRRTGVGSNQPQHF. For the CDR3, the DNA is TGTGCCACCAGCAGACGGACAGGGGTTGGTAGCAATCAGCCCCAGCATTTT.

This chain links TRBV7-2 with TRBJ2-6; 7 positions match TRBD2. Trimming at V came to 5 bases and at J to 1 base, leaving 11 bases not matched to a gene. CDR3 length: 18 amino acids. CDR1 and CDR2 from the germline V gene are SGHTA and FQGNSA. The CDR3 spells CASSQGAGGGSGANVLTF. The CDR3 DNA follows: TGTGCCAGCAGCCAAGGCGCGGGCGGGGGTTCTGGGGCCAACGTCCTGACTTTC.

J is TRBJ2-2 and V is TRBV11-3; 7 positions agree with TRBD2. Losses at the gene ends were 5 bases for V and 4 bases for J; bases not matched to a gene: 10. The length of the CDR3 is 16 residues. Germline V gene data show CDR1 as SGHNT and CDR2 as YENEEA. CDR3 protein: CASSGGLGGLTGELFF. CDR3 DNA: TGTGCCAGCAGCGGCGGCCTGGGAGGGCTCACCGGGGAGCTGTTTTTT.

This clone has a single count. DNA of the CDR3: TGTGCCAGCCACATAGGTCGACTAGCGGGGACGGAGACCCAGTACTTC. This codes for CASHIGRLAGTETQYF. The chain employs TRBV7-9 and TRBJ2-5, with TRBD2 identical over 11 bases. Germline lookup yields CDR1 SEHNR and CDR2 FQNEAQ (reference sequence). The junction had 13 bases not matched to a gene; V was cut back by 8 bases and J by 5 bases. The CDR3 is 16 amino acids.

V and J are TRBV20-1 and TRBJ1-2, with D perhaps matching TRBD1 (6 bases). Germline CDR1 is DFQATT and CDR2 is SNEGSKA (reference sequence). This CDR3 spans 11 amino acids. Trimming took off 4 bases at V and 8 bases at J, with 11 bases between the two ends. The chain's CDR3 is CSATTGRGYTF. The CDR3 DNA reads TGCAGTGCTACGACAGGACGCGGCTACACCTTC.

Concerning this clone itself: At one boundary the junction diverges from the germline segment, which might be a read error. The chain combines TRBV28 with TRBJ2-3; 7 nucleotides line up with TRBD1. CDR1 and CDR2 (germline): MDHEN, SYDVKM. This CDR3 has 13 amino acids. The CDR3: CASSPTGTETQYF. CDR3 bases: TGTGCCAGCAGTCCAACGGGGACAGAAACGCAGTATTTT.

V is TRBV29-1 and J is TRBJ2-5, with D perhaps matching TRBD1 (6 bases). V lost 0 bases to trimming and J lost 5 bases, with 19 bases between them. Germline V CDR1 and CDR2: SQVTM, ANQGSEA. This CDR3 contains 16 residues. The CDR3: CSVEEGAGSGWETQYF. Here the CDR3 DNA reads TGCAGCGTTGAAGAGGGGGCAGGGAGTGGCTGGGAGACCCAGTACTTC.

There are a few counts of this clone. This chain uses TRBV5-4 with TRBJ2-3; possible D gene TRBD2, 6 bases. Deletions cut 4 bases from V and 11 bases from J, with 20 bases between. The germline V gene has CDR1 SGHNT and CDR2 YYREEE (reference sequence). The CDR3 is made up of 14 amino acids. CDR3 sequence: CASSPGTAPGRQYF. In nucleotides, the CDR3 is TGTGCCAGCAGCCCCGGGACTGCCCCGGGGAGGCAGTATTTT.

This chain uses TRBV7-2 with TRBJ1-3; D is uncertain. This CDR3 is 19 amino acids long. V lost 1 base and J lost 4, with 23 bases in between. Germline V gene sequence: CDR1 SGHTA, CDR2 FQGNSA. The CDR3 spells CASSLGRYGSPVFGNTIYF. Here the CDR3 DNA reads TGTGCCAGCAGCTTAGGACGTTACGGGAGCCCCGTTTTCGGAAACACCATATATTTT.

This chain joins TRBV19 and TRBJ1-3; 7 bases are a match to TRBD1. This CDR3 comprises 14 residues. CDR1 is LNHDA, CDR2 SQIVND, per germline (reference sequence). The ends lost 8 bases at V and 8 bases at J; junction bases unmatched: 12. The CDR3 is CASRLLGQTDTIYF. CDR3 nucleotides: TGTGCCAGTCGGCTATTGGGACAGACGGACACCATATATTTT.

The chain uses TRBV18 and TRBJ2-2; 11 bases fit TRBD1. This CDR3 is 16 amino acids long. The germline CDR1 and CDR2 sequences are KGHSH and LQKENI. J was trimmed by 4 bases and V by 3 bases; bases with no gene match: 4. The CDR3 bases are TGTGCCAGCTCACCGGACAGGGGGCGAGGCACCGGGGAGCTGTTTTTT. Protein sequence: CASSPDRGRGTGELFF.

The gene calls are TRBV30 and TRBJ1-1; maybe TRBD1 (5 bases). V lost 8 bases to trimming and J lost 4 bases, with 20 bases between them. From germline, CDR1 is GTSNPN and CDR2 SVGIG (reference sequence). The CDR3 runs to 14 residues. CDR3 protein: CAGNAGFPTTEAFF. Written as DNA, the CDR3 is TGTGCCGGCAACGCAGGGTTTCCTACCACTGAAGCTTTCTTT.

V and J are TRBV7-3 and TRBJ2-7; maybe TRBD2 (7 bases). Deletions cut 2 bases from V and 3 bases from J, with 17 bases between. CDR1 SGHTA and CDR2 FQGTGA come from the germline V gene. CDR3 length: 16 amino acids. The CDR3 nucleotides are TGTGCCAGCAGCTTAGGCGGGAGAGGACAGTTCTACGAGCAGTACTTC. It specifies CASSLGGRGQFYEQYF. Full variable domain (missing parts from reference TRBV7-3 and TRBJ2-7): GAGVSQTPSNKVTEKGKYVELRCDPISGHTALYWYRQSLGQGPEFLIYFQGTGAADDSGLPNDRFFAVRPEGSVSTLKIQRTERGDSAVYLCASSLGGRGQFYEQYFGPGTRLTVT.

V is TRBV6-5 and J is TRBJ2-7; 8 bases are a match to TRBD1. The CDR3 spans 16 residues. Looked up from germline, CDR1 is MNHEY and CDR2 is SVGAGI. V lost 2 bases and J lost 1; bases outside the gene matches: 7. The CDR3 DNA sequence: TGTGCCAGCAGTTACAGTGACAGGGGCCCTTCCTACGAGCAGTACTTC. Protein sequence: CASSYSDRGPSYEQYF.

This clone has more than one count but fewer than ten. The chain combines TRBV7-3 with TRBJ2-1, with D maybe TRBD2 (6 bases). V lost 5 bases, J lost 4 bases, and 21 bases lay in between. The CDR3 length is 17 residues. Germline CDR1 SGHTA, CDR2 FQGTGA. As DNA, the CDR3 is TGTGCCAGCAGCCCCGGGTGGGACCAGGAGGGTTACAATGAGCAGTTCTTC. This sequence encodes CASSPGWDQEGYNEQFF.

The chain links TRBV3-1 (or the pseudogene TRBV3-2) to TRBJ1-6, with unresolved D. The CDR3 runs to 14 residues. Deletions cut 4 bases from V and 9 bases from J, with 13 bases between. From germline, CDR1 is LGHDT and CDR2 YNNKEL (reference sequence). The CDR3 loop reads CASSPVPSFSPLHF. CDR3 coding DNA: TGTGCCAGCAGCCCGGTTCCTAGCTTTTCACCCCTCCACTTT.